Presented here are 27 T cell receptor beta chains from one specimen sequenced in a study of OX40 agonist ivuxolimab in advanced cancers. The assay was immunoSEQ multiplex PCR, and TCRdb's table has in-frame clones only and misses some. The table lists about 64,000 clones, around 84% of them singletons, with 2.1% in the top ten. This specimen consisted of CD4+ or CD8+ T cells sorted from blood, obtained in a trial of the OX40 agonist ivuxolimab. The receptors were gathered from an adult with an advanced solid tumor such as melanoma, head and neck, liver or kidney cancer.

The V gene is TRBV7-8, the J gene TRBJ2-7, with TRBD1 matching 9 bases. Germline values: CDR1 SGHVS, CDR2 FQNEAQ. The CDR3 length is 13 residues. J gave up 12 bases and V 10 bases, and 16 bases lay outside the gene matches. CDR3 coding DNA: TGTGCCACCTACCGTGGGGACAGGGTGGGGGGGTACTTC. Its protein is CATYRGDRVGGYF.

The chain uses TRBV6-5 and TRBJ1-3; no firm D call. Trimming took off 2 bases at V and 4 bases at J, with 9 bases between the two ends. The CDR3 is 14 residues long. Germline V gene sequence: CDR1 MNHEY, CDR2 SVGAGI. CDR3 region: CASSYEQIGNTIYF. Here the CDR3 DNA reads TGTGCCAGCAGTTACGAACAGATCGGAAACACCATATATTTT.

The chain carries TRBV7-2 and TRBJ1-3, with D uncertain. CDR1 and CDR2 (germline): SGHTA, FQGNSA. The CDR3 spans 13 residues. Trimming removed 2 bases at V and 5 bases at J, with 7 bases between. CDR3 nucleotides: TGTGCCAGCAGCTTAAACATTAGAAACACCATATATTTT. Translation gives CASSLNIRNTIYF.

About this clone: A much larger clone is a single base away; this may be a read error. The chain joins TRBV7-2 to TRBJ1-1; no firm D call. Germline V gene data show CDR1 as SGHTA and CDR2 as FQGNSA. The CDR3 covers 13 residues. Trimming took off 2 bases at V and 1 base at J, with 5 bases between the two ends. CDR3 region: CASSLKTNTEAFF. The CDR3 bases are TGTGCCAGCAGCTTAAAAACGAACACTGAAGCTTTCTTT.

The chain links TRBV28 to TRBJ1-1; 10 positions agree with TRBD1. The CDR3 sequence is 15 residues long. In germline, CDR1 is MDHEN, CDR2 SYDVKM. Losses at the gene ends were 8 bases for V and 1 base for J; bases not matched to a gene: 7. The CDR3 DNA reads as TGTGCCAGCGCGACAGGGGGCATTCAGAACACTGAAGCTTTCTTT. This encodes CASATGGIQNTEAFF.

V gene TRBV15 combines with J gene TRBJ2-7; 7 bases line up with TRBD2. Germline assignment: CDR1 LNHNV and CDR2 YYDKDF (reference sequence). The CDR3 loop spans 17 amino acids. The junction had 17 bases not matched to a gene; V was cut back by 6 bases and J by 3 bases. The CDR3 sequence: CATSREAGGGDVYEQYF. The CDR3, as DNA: TGTGCCACCAGTCGAGAGGCTGGGGGAGGGGACGTCTACGAGCAGTACTTC.

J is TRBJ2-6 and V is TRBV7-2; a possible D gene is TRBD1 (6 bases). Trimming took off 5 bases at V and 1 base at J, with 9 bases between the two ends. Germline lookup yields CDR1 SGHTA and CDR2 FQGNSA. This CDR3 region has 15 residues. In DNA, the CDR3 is TGTGCCAGCAGCCCTCAGGGGTCTGGGGCCAACGTCCTGACTTTC. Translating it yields CASSPQGSGANVLTF. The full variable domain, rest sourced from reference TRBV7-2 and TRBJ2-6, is GAGVSQSPSNKVTEKGKDVELRCDPISGHTALYWYRQSLGQGLEFLIYFQGNSAPDKSGLPSDRFSAERTGGSVSTLTIQRTQQEDSAVYLCASSPQGSGANVLTFGAGSRLTVL.

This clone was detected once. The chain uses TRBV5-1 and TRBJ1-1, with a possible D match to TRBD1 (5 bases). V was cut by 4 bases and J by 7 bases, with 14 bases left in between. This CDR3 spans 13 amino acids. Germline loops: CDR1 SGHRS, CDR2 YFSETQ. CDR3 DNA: TGCGCCAGCAGCCCGGACGGGGGAGGTGAAGCTTTCTTT. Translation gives CASSPDGGGEAFF.

The CDR3 spells CASSPSGSQETQYF. The CDR3 DNA reads as TGTGCCAGCAGTCCGAGCGGGAGCCAAGAGACCCAGTACTTC. The J gene is TRBJ2-5, the V gene TRBV28; 8 bases line up with TRBD2. The CDR3 contains 14 residues. Germline V gives CDR1 MDHEN, CDR2 SYDVKM. V dropped 5 bases and J dropped 1; count of bases not matched to a gene: 3.

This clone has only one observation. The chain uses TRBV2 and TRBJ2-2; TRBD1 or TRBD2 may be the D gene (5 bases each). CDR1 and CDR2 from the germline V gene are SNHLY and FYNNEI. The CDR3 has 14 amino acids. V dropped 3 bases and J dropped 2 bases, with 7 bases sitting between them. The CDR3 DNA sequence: TGTGCCAGCAGTGAGGGGACCAACACCGGGGAGCTGTTTTTT. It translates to CASSEGTNTGELFF.

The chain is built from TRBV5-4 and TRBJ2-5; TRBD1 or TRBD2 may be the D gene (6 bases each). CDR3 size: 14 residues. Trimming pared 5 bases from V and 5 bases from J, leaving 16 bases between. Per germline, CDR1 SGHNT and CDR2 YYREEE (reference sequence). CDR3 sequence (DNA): TGTGCCAGCAGAGCTTGGGGGGCTGGCGAGACCCAGTACTTC. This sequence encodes CASRAWGAGETQYF.

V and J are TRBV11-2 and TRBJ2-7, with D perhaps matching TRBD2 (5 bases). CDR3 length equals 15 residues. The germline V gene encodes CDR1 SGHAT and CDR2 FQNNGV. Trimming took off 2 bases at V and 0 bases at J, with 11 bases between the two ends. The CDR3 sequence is CASSLSSDSSYEQYF. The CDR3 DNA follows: TGTGCCAGCAGCTTAAGTAGCGATAGCTCCTACGAGCAGTACTTC.

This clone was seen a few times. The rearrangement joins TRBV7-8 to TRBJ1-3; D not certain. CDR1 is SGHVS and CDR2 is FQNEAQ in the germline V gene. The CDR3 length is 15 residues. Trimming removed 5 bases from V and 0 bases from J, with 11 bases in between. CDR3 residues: CASSPGRHSGNTIYF. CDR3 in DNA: TGTGCCAGCAGCCCCGGACGGCACTCTGGAAACACCATATATTTT.

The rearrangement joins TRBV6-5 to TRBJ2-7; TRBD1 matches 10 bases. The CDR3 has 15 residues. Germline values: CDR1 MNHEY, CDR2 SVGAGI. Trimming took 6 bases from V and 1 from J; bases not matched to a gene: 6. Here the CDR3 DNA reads TGTGCCAGCAGACGACAGGGGGCGCGTTCCTACGAGCAGTACTTC. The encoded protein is CASRRQGARSYEQYF.

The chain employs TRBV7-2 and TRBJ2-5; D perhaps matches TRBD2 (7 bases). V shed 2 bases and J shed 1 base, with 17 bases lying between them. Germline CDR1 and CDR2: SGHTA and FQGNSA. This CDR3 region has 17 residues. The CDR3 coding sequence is TGTGCCAGCAGCTTATTGGGGGCGGGAGCTCGCCAAGAGACCCAGTACTTC. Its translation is CASSLLGAGARQETQYF. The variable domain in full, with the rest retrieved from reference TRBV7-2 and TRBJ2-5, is GAGVSQSPSNKVTEKGKDVELRCDPISGHTALYWYRQSLGQGLEFLIYFQGNSAPDKSGLPSDRFSAERTGGSVSTLTIQRTQQEDSAVYLCASSLLGAGARQETQYFGPGTRLLVL.

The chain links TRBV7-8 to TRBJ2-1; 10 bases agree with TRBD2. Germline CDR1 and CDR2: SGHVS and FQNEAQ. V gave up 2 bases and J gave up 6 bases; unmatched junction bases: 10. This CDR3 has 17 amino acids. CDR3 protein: CASSLRVRLAGVNEQFF. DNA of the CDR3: TGTGCCAGCAGCTTAAGGGTTCGGCTAGCGGGAGTCAATGAGCAGTTCTTC.

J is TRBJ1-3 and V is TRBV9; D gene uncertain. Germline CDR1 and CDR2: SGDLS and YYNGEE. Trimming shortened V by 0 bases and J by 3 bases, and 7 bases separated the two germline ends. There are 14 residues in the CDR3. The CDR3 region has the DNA TGTGCCAGCAGCGTAGACGGTAGTGGAAACACCATATATTTT. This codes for CASSVDGSGNTIYF.

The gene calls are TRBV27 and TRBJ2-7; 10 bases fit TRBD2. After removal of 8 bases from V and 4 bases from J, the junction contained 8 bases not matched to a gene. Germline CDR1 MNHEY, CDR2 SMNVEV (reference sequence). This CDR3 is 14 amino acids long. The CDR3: CASWKGTSVYEQYF. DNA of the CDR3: TGTGCCAGCTGGAAGGGGACTAGCGTGTACGAGCAGTACTTC.

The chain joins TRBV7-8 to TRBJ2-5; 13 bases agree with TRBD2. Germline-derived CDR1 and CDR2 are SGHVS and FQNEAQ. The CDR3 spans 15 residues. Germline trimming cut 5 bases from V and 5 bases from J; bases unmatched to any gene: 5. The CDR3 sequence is CASSRGLAGLETQYF. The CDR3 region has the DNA TGTGCCAGCAGCCGGGGACTAGCGGGGCTCGAGACCCAGTACTTC.

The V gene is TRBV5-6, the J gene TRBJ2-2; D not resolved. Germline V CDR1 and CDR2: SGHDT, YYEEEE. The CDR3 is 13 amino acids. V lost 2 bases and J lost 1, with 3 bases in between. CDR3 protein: CASSFGNTGELFF. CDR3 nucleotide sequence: TGTGCCAGCAGCTTTGGGAACACCGGGGAGCTGTTTTTT.

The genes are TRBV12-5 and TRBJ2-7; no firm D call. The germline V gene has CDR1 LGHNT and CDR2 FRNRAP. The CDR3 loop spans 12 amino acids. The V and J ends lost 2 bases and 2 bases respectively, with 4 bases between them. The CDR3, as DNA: TGTGCTAGTGGTTTGTCAGCCTACGAGCAGTACTTC. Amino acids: CASGLSAYEQYF.

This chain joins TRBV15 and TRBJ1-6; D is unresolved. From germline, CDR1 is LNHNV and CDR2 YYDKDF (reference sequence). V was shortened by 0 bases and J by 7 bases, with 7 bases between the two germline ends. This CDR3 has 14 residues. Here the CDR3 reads CATSRDTGNSPLHF. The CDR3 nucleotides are TGTGCCACCAGCAGAGATACGGGCAATTCACCCCTCCACTTT. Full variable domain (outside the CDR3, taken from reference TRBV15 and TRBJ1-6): DAMVIQNPRYQVTQFGKPVTLSCSQTLNHNVMYWYQQKSSQAPKLLFHYYDKDFNNEADTPDNFQSRRPNTSFCFLDIRSPGLGDTAMYLCATSRDTGNSPLHFGNGTRLTVT.

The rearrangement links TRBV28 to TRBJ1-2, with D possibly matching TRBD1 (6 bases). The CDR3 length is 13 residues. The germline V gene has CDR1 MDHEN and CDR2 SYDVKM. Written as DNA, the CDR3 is TGTTCAGGGGAAAGGGCCCTGCCCGGGGGCTACACCTTC. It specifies CSGERALPGGYTF.

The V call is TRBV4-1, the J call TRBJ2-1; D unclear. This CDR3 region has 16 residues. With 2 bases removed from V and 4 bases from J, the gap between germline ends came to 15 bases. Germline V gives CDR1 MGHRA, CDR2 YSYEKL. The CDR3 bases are TGCGCCAGCAGCCAATCGCGCAGGTCAGCATACAATGAGCAGTTCTTC. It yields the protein CASSQSRRSAYNEQFF.

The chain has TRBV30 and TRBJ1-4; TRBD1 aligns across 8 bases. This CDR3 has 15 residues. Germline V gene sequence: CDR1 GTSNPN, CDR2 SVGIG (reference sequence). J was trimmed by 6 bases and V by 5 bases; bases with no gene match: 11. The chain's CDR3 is CAWGRSGQGHEKLFF. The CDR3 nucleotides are TGTGCCTGGGGACGGTCAGGACAGGGTCATGAAAAACTGTTTTTT.

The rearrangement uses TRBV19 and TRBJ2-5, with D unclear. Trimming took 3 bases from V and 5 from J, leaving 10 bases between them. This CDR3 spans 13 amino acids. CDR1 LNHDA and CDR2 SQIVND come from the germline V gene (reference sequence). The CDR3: CASSIGRWETQYF. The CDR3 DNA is TGTGCCAGTAGTATCGGGCGGTGGGAGACCCAGTACTTC.

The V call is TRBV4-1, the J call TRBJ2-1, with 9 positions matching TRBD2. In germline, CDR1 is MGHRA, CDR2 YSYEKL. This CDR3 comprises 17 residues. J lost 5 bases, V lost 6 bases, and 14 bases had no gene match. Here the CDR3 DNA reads TGCGCCAGCAGTCGGTCCTTAGCGGGGGTCCCCAACAATGAGCAGTTCTTC. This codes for CASSRSLAGVPNNEQFF.